This TCR beta chain was sequenced during a study of shared clonotypes between healthy human individuals. Points from the study as a whole: The researchers took only blood, and tissue repertoires probably look different. Of the naive CD4 clonotypes, around 5% were shared across a handful of donors. Clonotype sharing among donors was expected to depend on sequencing depth.

Germline V gene sequence: CDR1 SGHTA, CDR2 FQGNSA. The CDR3 runs to 14 residues. V was clipped by 5 bases and J by 6 bases, with 15 bases between them. The study enrolled healthy HIV-negative adults without recent acute infections or vaccinations as donors. Profiled with immunoSEQ multiplex PCR; TCRdb holds only in-frame clones, not every one. The sample lists 850,000 to 1,100,000 clones, 77% occurring once. As regards this clone: Its antigen is not known.

The chain couples TRBV7-2 to TRBJ2-3; no definite D call. The sample comprised memory CD4+ T cells from PBMCs. Subset described: CD45RA-negative fraction. This TCR derives from a man in his late teens or twenties in good health. Some clones in this sample may be carry-over from other donors' samples. CDR3 protein: CASSLFNTGDTQYF. Here the CDR3 DNA reads TGTGCCAGCAGCCTCTTTAACACTGGGGATACGCAGTATTTT.